Described below is a single T cell receptor (beta chain) sequence and its context. Its antigen remains unidentified. Repertoires were generated with immunoSEQ multiplex PCR, while TCRdb's copy carries only in-frame clones and drops some. The repertoire holds tens of thousands of clones, with 75% to 90% as singletons. V was clipped by 7 bases and J by 7 bases, with 16 bases between them. Germline values: CDR1 SNHLY, CDR2 FYNNEI. The CDR3 is 14 amino acids. This entry comes from a study of PD-L1 blockade in urothelial cancer. Across the whole study: Patients began atezolizumab, 1,200 mg intravenously every 3 weeks, in the mid-2010s. Study-wide results and caveats: Tumor-associated TCR clones expanded more in blood at 3 weeks in patients with durable benefit.

The time point here: pretreatment peripheral blood. The clonotype was recovered from a man between 65 and 85 years old with urothelial cancer. V gene TRBV2 combines with J gene TRBJ1-4; tentative D call: TRBD1 (5 bases). This sample comprised PBMCs, obtained around atezolizumab (anti-PD-L1) treatment. CDR3 amino acids: CASIMGGAGEKLFF. Written as DNA, the CDR3 is TGTGCCAGCATTATGGGAGGGGCGGGTGAAAAACTGTTTTTT.